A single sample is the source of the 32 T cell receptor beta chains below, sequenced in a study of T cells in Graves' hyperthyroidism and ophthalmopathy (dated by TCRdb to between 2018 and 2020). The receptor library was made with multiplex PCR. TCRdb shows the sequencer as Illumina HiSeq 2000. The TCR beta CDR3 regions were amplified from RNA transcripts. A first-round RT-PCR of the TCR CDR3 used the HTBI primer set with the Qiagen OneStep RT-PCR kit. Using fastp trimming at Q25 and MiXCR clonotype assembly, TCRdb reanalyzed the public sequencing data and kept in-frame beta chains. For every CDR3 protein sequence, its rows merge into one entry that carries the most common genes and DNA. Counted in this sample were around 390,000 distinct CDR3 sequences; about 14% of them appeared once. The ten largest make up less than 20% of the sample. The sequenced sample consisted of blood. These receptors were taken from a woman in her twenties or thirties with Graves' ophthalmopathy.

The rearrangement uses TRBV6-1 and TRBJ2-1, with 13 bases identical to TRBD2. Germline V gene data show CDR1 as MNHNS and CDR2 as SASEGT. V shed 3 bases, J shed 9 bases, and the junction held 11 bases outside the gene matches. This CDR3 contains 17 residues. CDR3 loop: CASSDTILAGGQPEQFF. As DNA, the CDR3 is TGTGCCAGCAGTGATACTATACTAGCGGGGGGGCAACCTGAGCAGTTCTTC.

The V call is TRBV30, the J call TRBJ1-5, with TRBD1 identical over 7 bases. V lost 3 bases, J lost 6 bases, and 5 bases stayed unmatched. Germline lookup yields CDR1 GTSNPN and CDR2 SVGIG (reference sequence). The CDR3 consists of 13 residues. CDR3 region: CAWSRDRVQPQHF. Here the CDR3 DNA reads TGTGCCTGGAGCCGGGACAGAGTTCAGCCCCAGCATTTT.

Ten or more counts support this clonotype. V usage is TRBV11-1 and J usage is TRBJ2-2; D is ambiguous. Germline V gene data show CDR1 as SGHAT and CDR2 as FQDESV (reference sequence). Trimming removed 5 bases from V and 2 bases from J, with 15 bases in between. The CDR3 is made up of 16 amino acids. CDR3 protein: CASSLNRGTNTGELFF. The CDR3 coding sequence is TGTGCCAGCAGCCTCAATCGCGGTACCAACACCGGGGAGCTGTTTTTT.

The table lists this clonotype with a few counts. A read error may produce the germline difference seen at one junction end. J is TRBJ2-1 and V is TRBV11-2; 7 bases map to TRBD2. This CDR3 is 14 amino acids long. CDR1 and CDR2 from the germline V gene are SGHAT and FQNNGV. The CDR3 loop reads CAGSLAAGDNEQLF. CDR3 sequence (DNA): TGTGCCGGCAGCTTAGCGGCGGGGGATAATGAGCAGTTATTC.

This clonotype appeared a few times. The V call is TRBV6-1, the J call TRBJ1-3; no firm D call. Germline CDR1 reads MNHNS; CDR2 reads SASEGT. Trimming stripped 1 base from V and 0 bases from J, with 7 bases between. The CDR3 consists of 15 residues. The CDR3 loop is CASSEGIYSGNTIYF. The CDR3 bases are TGTGCCAGCAGTGAAGGGATCTACTCTGGAAACACCATATATTTT.

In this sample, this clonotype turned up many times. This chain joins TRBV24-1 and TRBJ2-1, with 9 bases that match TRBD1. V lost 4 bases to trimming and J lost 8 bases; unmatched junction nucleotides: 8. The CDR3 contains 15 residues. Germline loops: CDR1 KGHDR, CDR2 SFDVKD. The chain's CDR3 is CATSESGTGKDEQFF. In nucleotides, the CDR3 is TGTGCCACCAGTGAATCCGGGACAGGGAAGGATGAGCAGTTCTTC.

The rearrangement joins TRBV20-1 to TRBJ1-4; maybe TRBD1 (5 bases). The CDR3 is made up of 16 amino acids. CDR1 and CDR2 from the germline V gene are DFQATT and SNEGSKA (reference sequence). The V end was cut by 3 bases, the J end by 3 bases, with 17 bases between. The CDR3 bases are TGCAGTGCTAGGCTGGGGGGAACGAATTCTAATGAAAAACTGTTTTTT. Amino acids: CSARLGGTNSNEKLFF.

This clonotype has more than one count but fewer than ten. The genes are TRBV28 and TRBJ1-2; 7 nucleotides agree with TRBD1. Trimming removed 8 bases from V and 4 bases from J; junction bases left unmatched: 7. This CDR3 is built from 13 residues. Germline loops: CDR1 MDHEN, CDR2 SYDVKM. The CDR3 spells CASQDRRVYGYTF. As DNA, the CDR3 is TGTGCCAGCCAGGACAGGCGAGTCTATGGCTACACCTTC.

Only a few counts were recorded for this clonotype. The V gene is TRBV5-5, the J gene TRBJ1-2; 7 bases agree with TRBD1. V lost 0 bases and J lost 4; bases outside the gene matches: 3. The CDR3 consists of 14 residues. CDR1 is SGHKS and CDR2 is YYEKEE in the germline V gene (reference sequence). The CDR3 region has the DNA TGTGCCAGCAGCTTGGCCGACAGGGTCTATGGCTACACCTTC. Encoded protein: CASSLADRVYGYTF.

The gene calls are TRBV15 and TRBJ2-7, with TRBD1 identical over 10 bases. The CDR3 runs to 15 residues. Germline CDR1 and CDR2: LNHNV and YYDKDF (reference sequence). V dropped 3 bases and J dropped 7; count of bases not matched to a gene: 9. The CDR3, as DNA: TGTGCCACCAGCAGGGGACAGGGGCAATTTGAAGAGCAGTACTTC. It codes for CATSRGQGQFEEQYF.

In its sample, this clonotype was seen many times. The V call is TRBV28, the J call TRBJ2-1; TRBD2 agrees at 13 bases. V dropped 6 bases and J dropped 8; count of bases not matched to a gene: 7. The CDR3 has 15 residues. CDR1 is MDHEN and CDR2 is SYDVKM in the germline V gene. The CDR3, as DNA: TGTGCCAGCAGACCAACTAGCGGGGGGGCGTATGAGCAGTTCTTC. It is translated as CASRPTSGGAYEQFF.

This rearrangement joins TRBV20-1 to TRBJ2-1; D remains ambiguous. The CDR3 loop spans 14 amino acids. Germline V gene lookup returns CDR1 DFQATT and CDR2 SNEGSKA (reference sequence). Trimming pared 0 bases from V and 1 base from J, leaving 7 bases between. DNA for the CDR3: TGCAGTGCTAGAGATGCTGTATCCTACAATGAGCAGTTCTTC. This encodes CSARDAVSYNEQFF.

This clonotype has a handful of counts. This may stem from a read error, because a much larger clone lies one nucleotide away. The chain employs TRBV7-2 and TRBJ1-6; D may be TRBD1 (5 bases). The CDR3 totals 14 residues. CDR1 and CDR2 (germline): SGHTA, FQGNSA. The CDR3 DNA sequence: TGTGGCCCCTCCAGGGACTCCTATAATTCACCCCTCCACTTT. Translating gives CGPSRDSYNSPLHF.

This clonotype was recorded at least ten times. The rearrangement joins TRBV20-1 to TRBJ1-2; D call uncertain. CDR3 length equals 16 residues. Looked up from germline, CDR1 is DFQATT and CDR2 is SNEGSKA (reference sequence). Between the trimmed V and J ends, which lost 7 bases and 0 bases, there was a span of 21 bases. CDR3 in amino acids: CSVTRVGSTSNYGYTF. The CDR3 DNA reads TGCAGTGTTACCCGGGTAGGATCCACCTCTAACTATGGCTACACCTTC.

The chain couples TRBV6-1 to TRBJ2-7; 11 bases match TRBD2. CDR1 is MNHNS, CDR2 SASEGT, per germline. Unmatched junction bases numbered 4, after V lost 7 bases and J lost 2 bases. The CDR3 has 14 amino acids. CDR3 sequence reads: CASKRTSGPYEQYF. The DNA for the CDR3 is TGTGCCAGCAAAAGGACTAGCGGGCCCTACGAGCAGTACTTC.

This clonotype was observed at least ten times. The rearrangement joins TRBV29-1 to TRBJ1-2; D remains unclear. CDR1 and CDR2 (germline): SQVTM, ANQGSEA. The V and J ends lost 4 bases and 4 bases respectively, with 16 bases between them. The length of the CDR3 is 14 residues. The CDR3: CSVGEGDSGYGYTF. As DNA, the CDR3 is TGCAGCGTTGGTGAAGGAGATTCGGGCTATGGCTACACCTTC.

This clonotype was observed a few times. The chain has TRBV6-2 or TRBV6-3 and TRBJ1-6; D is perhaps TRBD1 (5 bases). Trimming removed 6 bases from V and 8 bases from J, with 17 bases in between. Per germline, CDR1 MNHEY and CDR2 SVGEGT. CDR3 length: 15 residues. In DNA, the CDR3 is TGTGCCAGCAGCCAAAGAGGGACGGAGGATTCACCCCTCCACTTT. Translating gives CASSQRGTEDSPLHF.

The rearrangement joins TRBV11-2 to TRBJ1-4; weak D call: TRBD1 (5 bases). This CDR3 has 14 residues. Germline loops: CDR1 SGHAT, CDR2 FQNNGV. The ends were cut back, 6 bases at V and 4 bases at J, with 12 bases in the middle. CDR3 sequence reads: CASSLAGLNEKLFF. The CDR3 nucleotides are TGTGCCAGCAGTTTGGCGGGGCTTAATGAAAAACTGTTTTTT.

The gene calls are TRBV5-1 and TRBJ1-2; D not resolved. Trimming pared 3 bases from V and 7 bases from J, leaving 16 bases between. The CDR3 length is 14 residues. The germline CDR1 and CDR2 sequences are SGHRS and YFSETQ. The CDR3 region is CASSSEGSTGGYTF. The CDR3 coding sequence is TGCGCCAGCAGCTCGGAGGGTTCCACGGGTGGCTACACCTTC.

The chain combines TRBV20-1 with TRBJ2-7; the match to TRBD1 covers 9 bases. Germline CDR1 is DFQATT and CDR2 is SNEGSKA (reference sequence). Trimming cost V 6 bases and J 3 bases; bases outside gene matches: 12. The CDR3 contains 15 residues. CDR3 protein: CSAKRQGGSNYEQYF. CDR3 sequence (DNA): TGCAGTGCCAAAAGACAGGGGGGGTCTAACTACGAGCAGTACTTC.

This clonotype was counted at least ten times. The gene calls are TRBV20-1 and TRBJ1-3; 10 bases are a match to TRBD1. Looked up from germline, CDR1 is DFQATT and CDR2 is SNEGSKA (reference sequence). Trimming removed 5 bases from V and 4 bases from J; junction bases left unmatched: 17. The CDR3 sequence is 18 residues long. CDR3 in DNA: TGCAGTGCTGACCGAAGGGTTAGACAGGGGGCAGGAGGAAACACCATATATTTT. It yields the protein CSADRRVRQGAGGNTIYF.

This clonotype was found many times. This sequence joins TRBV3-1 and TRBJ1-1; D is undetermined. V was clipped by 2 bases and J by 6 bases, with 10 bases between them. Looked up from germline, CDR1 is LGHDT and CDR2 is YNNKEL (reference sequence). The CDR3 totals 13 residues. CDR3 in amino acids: CASSQLYFAEAFF. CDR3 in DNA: TGTGCCAGCAGCCAATTATATTTCGCTGAAGCTTTCTTT.

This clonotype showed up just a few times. The CDR3 sequence is CASSFSTATNEKLFF. In DNA form, the CDR3 reads TGTGCCAGCAGCTTCTCCACCGCAACTAATGAAAAACTGTTTTTT. The rearrangement joins TRBV5-5 to TRBJ1-4; D is uncertain. The V gene lost 2 bases and the J gene lost 0 bases, with 8 bases spanning the gap. Germline assignment: CDR1 SGHKS and CDR2 YYEKEE (reference sequence). This CDR3 has 15 residues. The full variable domain, rest sourced from reference TRBV5-5 and TRBJ1-4, is DAGVTQSPTHLIKTRGQQVTLRCSPISGHKSVSWYQQVLGQGPQFIFQYYEKEERGRGNFPDRFSARQFPNYSSELNVNALLLGDSALYLCASSFSTATNEKLFFGSGTQLSVL.

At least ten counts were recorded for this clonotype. The CDR3 region is CASSYSIRRSDYEQYF. CDR3 in DNA: TGTGCCAGCAGTTACTCGATTCGCCGCTCCGACTACGAGCAGTACTTC. This chain joins TRBV6-5 and TRBJ2-7; D gene unclear. Germline loops: CDR1 MNHEY, CDR2 SVGAGI. CDR3 size: 16 residues. V lost 0 bases to trimming and J lost 3 bases, with 15 bases between them.

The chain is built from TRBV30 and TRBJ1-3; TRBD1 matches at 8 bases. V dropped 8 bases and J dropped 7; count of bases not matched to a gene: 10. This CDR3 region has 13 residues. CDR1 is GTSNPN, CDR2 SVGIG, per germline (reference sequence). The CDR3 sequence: CATSAGGPNTIYF. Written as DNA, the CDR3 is TGTGCCACCTCGGCAGGGGGCCCCAACACCATATATTTT.

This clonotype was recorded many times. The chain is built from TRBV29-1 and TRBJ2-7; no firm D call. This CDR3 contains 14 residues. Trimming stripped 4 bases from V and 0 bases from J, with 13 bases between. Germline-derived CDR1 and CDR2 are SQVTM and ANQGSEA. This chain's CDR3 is CSVVLRTPSYEQYF. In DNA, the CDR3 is TGCAGCGTTGTCCTGAGAACCCCCTCCTACGAGCAGTACTTC.

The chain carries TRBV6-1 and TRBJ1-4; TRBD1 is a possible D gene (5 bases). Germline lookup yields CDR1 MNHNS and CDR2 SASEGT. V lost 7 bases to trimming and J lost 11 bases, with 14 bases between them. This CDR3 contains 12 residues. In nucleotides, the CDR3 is TGTGCCAGCACCCCAGAGGCAGGGAAACTGTTTTTT. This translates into CASTPEAGKLFF.

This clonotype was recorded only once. Written as DNA, the CDR3 is TGTGCCAGCAGTCCGTCGGGGGGCTATGGCTACACCTTC. It translates to CASSPSGGYGYTF. The chain recombines TRBV6-4 with TRBJ1-2; D perhaps matches TRBD1 (5 bases). Trimming removed 5 bases from V and 4 bases from J, with 11 bases in between. The germline gives CDR1 MRHNA, CDR2 SNTAGT. The CDR3 consists of 13 residues.

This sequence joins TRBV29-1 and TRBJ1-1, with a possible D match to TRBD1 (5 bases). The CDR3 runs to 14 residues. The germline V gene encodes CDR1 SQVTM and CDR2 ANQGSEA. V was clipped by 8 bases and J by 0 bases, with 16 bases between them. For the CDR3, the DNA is TGCAGCTCCCGGGGGGGGACTATGAACACTGAAGCTTTCTTT. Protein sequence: CSSRGGTMNTEAFF.

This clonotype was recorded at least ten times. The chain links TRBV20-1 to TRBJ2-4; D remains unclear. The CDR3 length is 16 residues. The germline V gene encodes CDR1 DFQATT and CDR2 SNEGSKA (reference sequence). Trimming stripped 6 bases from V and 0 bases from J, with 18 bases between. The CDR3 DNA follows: TGCAGTGCCGCGCATCCCACCGGTCAAGCCAAAAACATTCAGTACTTC. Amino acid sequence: CSAAHPTGQAKNIQYF.

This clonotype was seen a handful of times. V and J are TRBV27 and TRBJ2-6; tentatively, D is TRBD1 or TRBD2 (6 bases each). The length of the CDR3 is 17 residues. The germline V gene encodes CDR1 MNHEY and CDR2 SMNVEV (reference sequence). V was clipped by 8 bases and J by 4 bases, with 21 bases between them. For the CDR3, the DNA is TGTGCCAGCCGACTAGGCGGCCCAGGGGTAGGGGCCAACGTCCTGACTTTC. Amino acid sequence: CASRLGGPGVGANVLTF.

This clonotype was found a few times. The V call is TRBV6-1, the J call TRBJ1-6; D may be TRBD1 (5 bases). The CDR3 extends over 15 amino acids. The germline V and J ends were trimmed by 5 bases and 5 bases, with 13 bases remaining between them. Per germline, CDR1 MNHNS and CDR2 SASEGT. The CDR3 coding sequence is TGTGCCAGCAGTCCTGGAGGGGCCCATAATTCACCCCTCCACTTT. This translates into CASSPGGAHNSPLHF.